Listed here are 16 T cell receptor beta chains from one sample, sequenced in a study of blood T cell repertoires in COVID-19. Generated by immunoSEQ multiplex PCR, the TCRdb table keeps only in-frame clones and is missing some. There are about 240,000 clones in the sample; 88% occur only once, and roughly 0.8% lies in the top ten. Sequencing used peripheral blood. These receptors all stem from a woman under 40 with acute or convalescent COVID-19.

V gene TRBV19 combines with J gene TRBJ1-3; the D is unclear. The V end was cut by 2 bases, the J end by 0 bases, with 14 bases between. Germline V lookup: CDR1 LNHDA, CDR2 SQIVND (reference sequence). The length of the CDR3 is 17 residues. The CDR3 sequence is CASSIPPRHLSGNTIYF. CDR3 bases: TGTGCCAGTAGTATACCCCCAAGACACCTCTCTGGAAACACCATATATTTT.

The chain is built from TRBV12-5 and TRBJ2-7; 7 bases are a match to TRBD1. The V gene's germline CDR1 is LGHNT and CDR2 FRNRAP. Trimming took 5 bases from V and 6 from J; bases not matched to a gene: 13. The CDR3 is 15 amino acids. The CDR3 coding sequence is TGTGCTAGTGGTCTAGGGCCCTTGAGGGGGCTCGAGCAGTACTTC. Amino acid sequence: CASGLGPLRGLEQYF.

The rearrangement uses TRBV4-3 and TRBJ2-5; weak D call: TRBD1 (5 bases). Germline CDR1 LGHNA, CDR2 YSLEER. V gave up 1 base and J gave up 3 bases, with 9 bases separating them. CDR3 length: 14 residues. The CDR3 spells CASSQGGREETQYF. DNA of the CDR3: TGCGCCAGCAGCCAAGGGGGCAGGGAAGAGACCCAGTACTTC.

This clone occurred a few times. CDR3 amino acids: CASSLGWGLAGGTWEQYF. CDR3 DNA sequence: TGTGCCAGCAGCTTAGGTTGGGGACTAGCGGGAGGAACATGGGAGCAGTACTTC. This chain joins TRBV7-2 and TRBJ2-7, with TRBD2 matching over 15 bases. The CDR3 is made up of 18 amino acids. With V trimmed by 1 base and J by 7 bases, 11 bases remained unmatched. Germline lookup yields CDR1 SGHTA and CDR2 FQGNSA.

CDR3 region: CASSLGGRAGGKNQPQHF. The CDR3, as DNA: TGTGCCAGCAGCTTAGGCGGAAGAGCAGGGGGAAAAAATCAGCCCCAGCATTTT. The V and J genes are TRBV7-2 and TRBJ1-5, with 7 nucleotides matching TRBD1. With 1 base clipped from V and 4 bases from J, the junction kept 13 bases outside the gene matches. The CDR3 extends over 18 amino acids. CDR1 is SGHTA, CDR2 FQGNSA, per germline.

V and J are TRBV30 and TRBJ2-7; 7 bases align to TRBD2. Germline CDR1 reads GTSNPN; CDR2 reads SVGIG (reference sequence). V was clipped by 4 bases and J by 5 bases; unmatched bases: 8. The CDR3 runs 13 residues. The CDR3 region has the DNA TGTGCCTGGATACACGGGAGGTCCAACGAGCAGTACTTC. Amino acids: CAWIHGRSNEQYF. Full variable domain (missing parts from reference TRBV30 and TRBJ2-7): SQTIHQWPATLVQPVGSPLSLECTVEGTSNPNLYWYRQAAGRGLQLLFYSVGIGQISSEVPQNLSASRPQDRQFILSSKKLLLSDSGFYLCAWIHGRSNEQYFGPGTRLTVT.

The rearrangement uses TRBV6-1 and TRBJ1-5; 7 nucleotides line up with TRBD1. The CDR3 is 14 residues long. V lost 2 bases to trimming and J lost 9 bases; unmatched junction nucleotides: 7. CDR1 MNHNS and CDR2 SASEGT come from the germline V gene. The CDR3 here is CASSETGVQRPQHF. The DNA for the CDR3 is TGTGCCAGCAGTGAAACAGGGGTCCAGAGGCCCCAGCATTTT.

For the CDR3, the DNA is TGCAGTGCTAGTGGGACTAGCGGGAGGTTGGATACGCAGTATTTT. Amino acid sequence: CSASGTSGRLDTQYF. The rearrangement joins TRBV20-1 to TRBJ2-3; 15 bases match TRBD2. The V gene's germline CDR1 is DFQATT and CDR2 SNEGSKA (reference sequence). The CDR3 spans 15 residues. Trimming took 3 bases from V and 6 from J; bases not matched to a gene: 4.

V and J are TRBV3-1 (or the pseudogene TRBV3-2) and TRBJ2-1; a possible D gene is TRBD2 (5 bases). CDR3 length: 14 amino acids. Germline lookup yields CDR1 LGHDT and CDR2 YNNKEL (reference sequence). V was shortened by 1 base and J by 7 bases, with 11 bases between the two germline ends. DNA for the CDR3: TGTGCCAGCAGCCAAGCCCAGCGGTTAAATGAGCAGTTCTTC. Residues: CASSQAQRLNEQFF.

The rearrangement uses TRBV7-6 and TRBJ1-1; maybe TRBD1 (6 bases). The germline CDR1 and CDR2 sequences are SGHVS and FNYEAQ. Trimming removed 0 bases from V and 3 bases from J, with 11 bases in between. The CDR3 consists of 15 residues. DNA for the CDR3: TGTGCCAGCAGCTTAGCCCTGGACAGTTACACTGAAGCTTTCTTT. It is translated as CASSLALDSYTEAFF. The whole variable domain, filled in from reference TRBV7-6 and TRBJ1-1, reads GAGVSQSPRYKVTKRGQDVALRCDPISGHVSLYWYRQALGQGPEFLTYFNYEAQQDKSGLPNDRFSAERPEGSISTLTIQRTEQRDSAMYRCASSLALDSYTEAFFGQGTRLTVV.

This clone turned up a few times. The rearrangement joins TRBV4-3 to TRBJ2-7; possibly TRBD2 for D (7 bases). Trimming took off 0 bases at V and 2 bases at J, with 11 bases between the two ends. Per germline, CDR1 LGHNA and CDR2 YSLEER. The CDR3 covers 15 residues. The CDR3 region has the DNA TGCGCCAGCAGCCAAGAGGGGGGGCTCCCCTACGAGCAGTACTTC. Protein: CASSQEGGLPYEQYF.

The chain recombines TRBV24-1 with TRBJ2-7; TRBD1 agrees at 9 bases. Germline trimming cut 5 bases from V and 6 bases from J; bases unmatched to any gene: 4. Germline CDR1 is KGHDR and CDR2 is SFDVKD. The CDR3 totals 13 residues. Here the CDR3 DNA reads TGTGCCACCAGTGGGACAGGGGTGGCCGAGCAGTACTTC. Translated: CATSGTGVAEQYF.

V is TRBV9 and J is TRBJ1-3; tentative D call: TRBD1 (5 bases). V lost 0 bases and J 5 bases, leaving 12 bases between the germline ends. The CDR3 spans 15 residues. Germline values: CDR1 SGDLS, CDR2 YYNGEE. In DNA form, the CDR3 reads TGTGCCAGCAGCGTAGTGACAGTACCTCGAAACACCATATATTTT. Protein: CASSVVTVPRNTIYF.

CDR3 loop: CASSYVGGETQYF. The CDR3 region has the DNA TGTGCCAGCAGTTACGTGGGGGGAGAGACCCAGTACTTC. The V gene is TRBV6-2 or TRBV6-3, the J gene TRBJ2-5; TRBD2 might be the D (6 bases). V was trimmed by 2 bases and J by 4 bases, leaving 8 bases between them. Germline assignment: CDR1 MNHEY and CDR2 SVGEGT. The CDR3 totals 13 residues.

The V gene is TRBV13, the J gene TRBJ2-1, with D possibly TRBD1 on 6 matching bases. V dropped 5 bases and J dropped 6 bases, with 11 bases sitting between them. Germline V gene data show CDR1 as PRHDT and CDR2 as FYEKMQ (reference sequence). The CDR3 totals 13 residues. In DNA form, the CDR3 reads TGTGCCAGCAGCACTCGAGGGGGCAATGAGCAGTTCTTC. This gives the protein CASSTRGGNEQFF.

The J gene is TRBJ2-5, the V gene TRBV15; D remains ambiguous. Germline CDR1 and CDR2: LNHNV and YYDKDF (reference sequence). CDR3 size: 13 residues. Trimming pared 6 bases from V and 0 bases from J, leaving 8 bases between. The CDR3 DNA follows: TGTGCCACCAGAGGAGAGTACCAAGAGACCCAGTACTTC. It codes for CATRGEYQETQYF.